This T cell receptor (beta chain) was sequenced for a study of molecular identifiers for immune sequencing clone quantification. Study-wide results and limits: Single-cell amounts of spiked Jurkat TCR RNA were reportedly detectable among about a million naive cells.

As previously described, bulk TCR libraries were made using listed TCR primers. One entry per CDR3 protein, called by TCRdb with MiXCR from the PCR reads. The sample consists of about 510,000 distinct CDR3 sequences, around 23% of them appearing once. From germline, CDR1 is LGHNA and CDR2 YSLEER. The CDR3 is 14 residues long. Concerning this clonotype itself: Its antigen is unidentified. The junction does not match germline at one end; this may be a read error.

The rearrangement links TRBV4-3 to TRBJ2-5; D call uncertain. The sequenced material came from naive CD8+ T cells from blood, with Jurkat cell RNA spiked in. The subset: FACS-sorted CD8+CD4-CCR7+CD45RA+ naive T cells. This TCR was recovered from a human donor in good health. Some libraries in this study had Jurkat cell RNA spiked in. DNA for the CDR3: TGCGCCAGCAGCCAAGAAACTTATCAAGAGCCCCAGTACTTC. Translated: CASSQETYQEPQYF.